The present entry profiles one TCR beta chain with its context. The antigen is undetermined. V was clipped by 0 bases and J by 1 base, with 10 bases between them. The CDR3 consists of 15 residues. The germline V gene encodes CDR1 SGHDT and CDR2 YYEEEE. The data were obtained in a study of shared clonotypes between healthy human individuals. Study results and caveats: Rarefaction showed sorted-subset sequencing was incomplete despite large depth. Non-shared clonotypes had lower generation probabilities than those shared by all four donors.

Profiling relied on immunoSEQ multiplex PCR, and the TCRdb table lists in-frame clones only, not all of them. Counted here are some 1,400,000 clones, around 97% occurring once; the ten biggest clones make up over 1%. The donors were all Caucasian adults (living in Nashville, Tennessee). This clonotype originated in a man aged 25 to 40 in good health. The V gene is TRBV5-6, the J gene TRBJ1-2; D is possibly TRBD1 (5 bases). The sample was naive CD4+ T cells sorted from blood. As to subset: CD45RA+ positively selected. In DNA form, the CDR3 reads TGTGCCAGCAGCTTGGTCGGGGCCATTAACTATGGCTACACCTTC. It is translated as CASSLVGAINYGYTF.